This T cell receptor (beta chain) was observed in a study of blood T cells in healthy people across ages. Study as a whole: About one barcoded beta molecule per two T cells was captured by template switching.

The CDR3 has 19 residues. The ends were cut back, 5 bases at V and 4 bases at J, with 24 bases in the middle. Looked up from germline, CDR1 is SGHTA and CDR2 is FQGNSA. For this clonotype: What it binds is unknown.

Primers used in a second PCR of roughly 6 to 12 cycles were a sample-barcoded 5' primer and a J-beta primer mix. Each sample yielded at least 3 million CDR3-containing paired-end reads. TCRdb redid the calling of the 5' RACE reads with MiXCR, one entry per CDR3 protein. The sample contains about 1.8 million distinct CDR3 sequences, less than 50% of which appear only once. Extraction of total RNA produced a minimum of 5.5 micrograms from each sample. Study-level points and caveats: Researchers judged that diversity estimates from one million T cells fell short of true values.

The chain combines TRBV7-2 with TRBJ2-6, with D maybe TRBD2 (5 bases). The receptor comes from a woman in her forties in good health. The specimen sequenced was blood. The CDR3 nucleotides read TGTGCCAGCAGCATCCGTGGCCGAACCCACGCGGGCGGGGCCAACGTCCTGACTTTC. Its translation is CASSIRGRTHAGGANVLTF.